A selection of T cell receptor beta chains follows, all from one sample in a study of blood T cell repertoires in COVID-19. Sequencing was performed with immunoSEQ multiplex PCR; in TCRdb, only in-frame clones are kept and a portion is missing. This sample has roughly 80,000 clones, with roughly 88% found just once. Material: peripheral blood. The receptors derive from a man aged 45-65 years with active COVID-19. Each CDR3 is given with its conserved first and last residue. The D gene is left open where the match is weak. Clone size appears in some rows only: once, few, many, or a class for an expanded clone.

D gene	clone size	V gene	J gene	CDR3 DNA	CDR3 protein
-	-	TRBV28	TRBJ1-2	TGTGCCAGCAGTCGTCCAACTTCCTATGGCTACACCTTC	CASSRPTSYGYTF
TRBD1	-	TRBV6-2/TRBV6-3	TRBJ2-3	TGTGCCAGCAGTACAACAGGGGTTCCAGATACGCAGTATTTT	CASSTTGVPDTQYF
-	-	TRBV11-2	TRBJ2-7	TGTGCCAGCAGCCTAGGAGGGGGACCCTACGAGCAGTACTTC	CASSLGGGPYEQYF
TRBD1	-	TRBV18	TRBJ1-1	TGTGCCAGCTCACCGGGACAGGGCGGTGAAGCTTTCTTT	CASSPGQGGEAFF
TRBD2	-	TRBV28	TRBJ2-1	TGTGCCAGCAGTGCTAGCGGATACTCCTACAATGAGCAGTTCTTC	CASSASGYSYNEQFF
-	-	TRBV30	TRBJ1-6	TGTGCCTGGAGTGGTGGGGACTCAAATAATTCACCCCTCCACTTT	CAWSGGDSNNSPLHF
TRBD1	-	TRBV11-2	TRBJ2-7	TGTGCCAGCAGGATTATAAAGGGGACAGGGATCTCCTACGAGCAGTACTTC	CASRIIKGTGISYEQYF
TRBD1	-	TRBV5-1	TRBJ2-7	TGCGCCAGCAGCTTGGCTAGGACAGGGGCCACCTACGAGCAGTACTTC	CASSLARTGATYEQYF
TRBD1	-	TRBV19	TRBJ1-2	TGTGCCAGTAGTATTCAGGGGGCAAGTCGTGGCTACACCTTC	CASSIQGASRGYTF
TRBD1	-	TRBV18	TRBJ2-1	TGTGCCAGCTCACCACGTCCTACCGGGACAGGTGACAATGAGCAGTTCTTC	CASSPRPTGTGDNEQFF
TRBD2	-	TRBV5-6	TRBJ2-1	TGTGCCAGCACCTTCCGGCCTAGCGGGAGCAGGGGCGGGCAGTTCTTC	CASTFRPSGSRGGQFF
TRBD2	-	TRBV10-1	TRBJ2-1	TGCGCCAGCAGTGATGAACTAGCGGGCGATGAGCAGTTCTTC	CASSDELAGDEQFF
-	-	TRBV27	TRBJ1-5	TGTGCCAGCAGTTTAGGGGGCATGGGCAATCAGCCCCAGCATTTT	CASSLGGMGNQPQHF
TRBD1	-	TRBV27	TRBJ1-1	TGTGCCAGCAGTCCGACAGGGGGAATAGGAACTGAAGCTTTCTTT	CASSPTGGIGTEAFF
-	-	TRBV6-5	TRBJ2-1	TGTGCCAGCACTACTCGGGGGTCCCGGGGGAATGAGCAGTTCTTC	CASTTRGSRGNEQFF
-	-	TRBV29-1	TRBJ2-3	TGCAGCGCGAGGATGGGGCGAGATACGCAGTATTTT	CSARMGRDTQYF
-	few	TRBV28	TRBJ2-7	TGTGCCAGCAGTTTAGGCAGGGACTACGAGCAGTACTTC	CASSLGRDYEQYF
-	-	TRBV18	TRBJ1-3	TGTGCCAGCTCACCCGGGGCTGGAAACACCATATATTTT	CASSPGAGNTIYF
TRBD1	-	TRBV7-9	TRBJ1-4	TGTGCCAGCAACATGCAGGGGGCCAGTGAAAAACTGTTTTTT	CASNMQGASEKLFF
-	-	TRBV11-2	TRBJ1-4	TGTGCCAGCAGCCCTCAGGCCTCAACTAATGAAAAACTGTTTTTT	CASSPQASTNEKLFF
-	once	TRBV4-2	TRBJ1-1	TGTGCCAGCAGCCAAGGGAACAGGGAAAGCACTGAAGCTTTCTTT	CASSQGNRESTEAFF
TRBD2	once	TRBV11-2	TRBJ2-7	TGTGCCAGCAGCTTAGATCCCGGGGGAGGGTACGAGCAGTACTTC	CASSLDPGGGYEQYF
TRBD2	-	TRBV5-6	TRBJ2-7	TGTGCCAGCAGCTTGGTAGCGCTAGCGGGGAGATACGAGCAGTACTTC	CASSLVALAGRYEQYF
TRBD1	once	TRBV9	TRBJ1-2	TGTGCCAGCAGCGTAGGGGGACAGGCTTCTAACTATGGCTACACCTTC	CASSVGGQASNYGYTF
-	-	TRBV3-1/TRBV3-2	TRBJ2-1	TGTGCCAGCAGCCAGGATCTAGGCATGAGCTCCTACAATGAGCAGTTCTTC	CASSQDLGMSSYNEQFF
TRBD2	once	TRBV30	TRBJ2-3	TGTGCCTGGAGTCGACAGGTTAGACTAGCGGGAGTCGCAGATACGCAGTATTTT	CAWSRQVRLAGVADTQYF
TRBD1	once	TRBV5-6	TRBJ1-1	TGTGCCAGCAGCCAGCAGCCGGGACAGGGGATTGAAGCTTTCTTT	CASSQQPGQGIEAFF
-	-	TRBV19	TRBJ1-4	TGTGCCTCAGGGCCAGGGGCAGTTAGTGAAAAACTGTTTTTT	CASGPGAVSEKLFF
TRBD2	-	TRBV10-3	TRBJ2-3	TGTGCCATCAGTGAGTCTCAGGAGCGGGGGGAGTCCACAGATACGCAGTATTTT	CAISESQERGESTDTQYF
-	-	TRBV9	TRBJ2-2	TGTGCCAGCAGCGTAGTAAGCGTTGGCACCGGGGAGCTGTTTTTT	CASSVVSVGTGELFF
-	-	TRBV7-7	TRBJ1-3	TGTGCTAGCAGCTTAGCACGGGGCTCTGGAAACACCATATATTTT	CASSLARGSGNTIYF
-	-	TRBV5-1	TRBJ2-3	TGCGCCAGCAGCTTGAGCGAGAGCACAGATACGCAGTATTTT	CASSLSESTDTQYF
-	medium-sized	TRBV28	TRBJ1-4	TGTGCCAGCAGTTTGTCCGGCGAGCGGGAAAAACTGTTTTTT	CASSLSGEREKLFF
-	few	TRBV9	TRBJ2-2	TGTGCCAGCAGCGATACGAACACCGGGGAGCTGTTTTTT	CASSDTNTGELFF
TRBD1	-	TRBV6-5	TRBJ1-2	TGTGCCAGCACTACTAAGACAGGGGGAAACTATGGCTACACCTTC	CASTTKTGGNYGYTF
-	-	TRBV6-5	TRBJ1-1	TGTGCCAGCCTCATAACAGGGATGAACACTGAAGCTTTCTTT	CASLITGMNTEAFF
-	-	TRBV7-2	TRBJ1-5	TGTGCCAGCAGCCCTCGCACAGGGAATCAGCCCCAGCATTTT	CASSPRTGNQPQHF
-	-	TRBV27	TRBJ2-5	TGTGCCAGCAGTTTTCGGGAGACCCAGTACTTC	CASSFRETQYF
TRBD1	-	TRBV11-2	TRBJ2-7	TGTGCCAGCAGCCCCTTTGGGACAGCAGTACCCTACGAGCAGTACTTC	CASSPFGTAVPYEQYF
-	few	TRBV7-3	TRBJ2-2	TGTGCCAGCAGCTTATTTGCTAGCTTAAGCACCGGGGAGCTGTTTTTT	CASSLFASLSTGELFF
TRBD1	-	TRBV24-1	TRBJ2-1	TGTGCCACCAGTGATTTGGAAAAAGGGGGCACTGAGCAGTTCTTC	CATSDLEKGGTEQFF
TRBD1	-	TRBV9	TRBJ1-6	TGTGCCAGCAGCGTAGAGCTTACAGGGGATAATTCACCCCTCCACTTT	CASSVELTGDNSPLHF
TRBD2	-	TRBV6-2/TRBV6-3	TRBJ2-4	TGTGCCAGCAGTTACTCCCCCCTAGCGGTGGGGGGCAAAAACATTCAGTACTTC	CASSYSPLAVGGKNIQYF
-	-	TRBV19	TRBJ1-1	TGTGCCAGTACTCAAAGGTCGGGGGGGACCTACACTGAAGCTTTCTTT	CASTQRSGGTYTEAFF
TRBD1	-	TRBV24-1	TRBJ2-5	TGTGCCACCAGTGACCCTGGACAGGGAGGCGAGACCCAGTACTTC	CATSDPGQGGETQYF
-	-	TRBV4-3	TRBJ2-2	TGCGCCAGCAGCCAAACGAGGGCCTACACCGGGGAGCTGTTTTTT	CASSQTRAYTGELFF
-	-	TRBV7-2	TRBJ2-3	TGTGCCAGCAGCTTAGTTTCAGGGCCGGATACGCAGTATTTT	CASSLVSGPDTQYF
-	-	TRBV9	TRBJ2-6	TGTGCCAGCAGCGTCCCCGGAGGGGGGGCCAACGTCCTGACTTTC	CASSVPGGGANVLTF
-	-	TRBV27	TRBJ2-5	TGTGCCAGACGTCTTGGGGAGAGGGGGGGGCAAGAGACCCAGTACTTC	CARRLGERGGQETQYF
TRBD1	-	TRBV27	TRBJ2-7	TGTGCCAGCCGCACCGGGACAGGGGGCAGCGAGCAGTACTTC	CASRTGTGGSEQYF
-	once	TRBV6-1	TRBJ2-7	TGTGCCAGCAGTGAAAGGCAGGGTGGATCCTACGAGCAGTACTTC	CASSERQGGSYEQYF
-	-	TRBV19	TRBJ1-2	TGTGCCAGTAACACAGGGAACTATGGCTACACCTTC	CASNTGNYGYTF
TRBD1	-	TRBV18	TRBJ2-7	TGTGCCAGCTCATTTCACCGGGACAGGGGGTCTTACGAGCAGTACTTC	CASSFHRDRGSYEQYF
TRBD1	-	TRBV18	TRBJ2-7	TGTGCCAGCTCATCGGGACAGGACTACGAGCAGTACTTC	CASSSGQDYEQYF